The 31 T cell receptor beta chains listed next were all sequenced from one sample in a study of neurological immune-mediated disorders. TCRdb ran MiXCR on the 5' RACE reads and lists one entry per CDR3 protein. This sample has about 52,000 distinct CDR3 sequences, with around 4% found just once. The sequenced material came from PBMCs. These receptors all stem from a man aged 55 to 70 with multiple sclerosis.

V gene TRBV20-1 combines with J gene TRBJ2-6; unclear D gene. Trimming took 6 bases from V and 3 from J, leaving 12 bases between them. The CDR3 spans 14 residues. Germline values: CDR1 DFQATT, CDR2 SNEGSKA (reference sequence). Written as DNA, the CDR3 is TGCAGTGCGGAGATGCCTCTTGGGGCCAACGTCCTGACTTTC. It yields the protein CSAEMPLGANVLTF.

This clonotype was counted many times. The chain carries TRBV3-1 and TRBJ2-1; tentatively, D is TRBD1 (6 bases). CDR3 length: 16 residues. CDR1 and CDR2 from the germline V gene are LGHDT and YNNKEL (reference sequence). Trimming took 0 bases from V and 5 from J, leaving 14 bases between them. CDR3 DNA sequence: TGTGCCAGCAGCCAAGATATAGGACAGTTTAACAATGAGCAGTTCTTC. Translation gives CASSQDIGQFNNEQFF.

This clonotype was observed at least ten times. The J gene is TRBJ2-7, the V gene TRBV15; 9 bases are shared with TRBD1. In germline, CDR1 is LNHNV, CDR2 YYDKDF (reference sequence). Trimming took 5 bases from V and 2 from J; bases not matched to a gene: 4. The CDR3 sequence is 14 residues long. The DNA for the CDR3 is TGTGCCACCAGCCCAAGGACAGGGGCCTACGAGCAGTACTTC. Its translation: CATSPRTGAYEQYF.

This clonotype appeared many times. V is TRBV5-1 and J is TRBJ1-1; 11 bases align to TRBD1. With V trimmed by 3 bases and J by 7 bases, 5 bases remained unmatched. The CDR3 is 14 amino acids. Germline values: CDR1 SGHRS, CDR2 YFSETQ. CDR3: CASSSRTGGNEAFF. In DNA, the CDR3 is TGCGCCAGCAGCTCCCGGACAGGGGGCAATGAAGCTTTCTTT.

This clonotype was seen at least ten times. The gene calls are TRBV7-2 and TRBJ2-3; D perhaps matches TRBD2 (5 bases). V lost 1 base, J lost 4 bases, and 9 bases lay in between. The CDR3 consists of 14 residues. The germline gives CDR1 SGHTA, CDR2 FQGNSA. CDR3 protein: CASSLVGSADTQYF. CDR3 DNA: TGTGCCAGCAGCTTAGTAGGGAGCGCAGATACGCAGTATTTT.

This clonotype was seen ten or more times. V usage is TRBV5-1 and J usage is TRBJ1-4; D is ambiguous. The CDR3 totals 15 residues. V was trimmed by 5 bases and J by 0 bases, leaving 11 bases between them. The germline V gene has CDR1 SGHRS and CDR2 YFSETQ. CDR3 in DNA: TGCGCCAGCAGTCCCGGGCTGTCAACTAATGAAAAACTGTTTTTT. Its protein is CASSPGLSTNEKLFF. Together with reference TRBV5-1 and TRBJ1-4, the CDR3 gives the full variable domain: KAGVTQTPRYLIKTRGQQVTLSCSPISGHRSVSWYQQTPGQGLQFLFEYFSETQRNKGNFPGRFSGRQFSNSRSEMNVSTLELGDSALYLCASSPGLSTNEKLFFGSGTQLSVL.

This clonotype was seen more than once but under ten times. The rearrangement joins TRBV2 to TRBJ2-1; D assignment may be TRBD1 or TRBD2 (7 bases each). CDR1 is SNHLY, CDR2 FYNNEI, per germline. This CDR3 is 16 amino acids long. The V end was cut by 5 bases, the J end by 7 bases, with 21 bases between. CDR3 in amino acids: CASSLSGGGRGNEQFF. The DNA of the CDR3 is TGTGCCAGCAGTCTATCAGGGGGGGGCCGGGGAAATGAGCAGTTCTTC.

This clonotype has a count of ten or more. This rearrangement joins TRBV5-6 to TRBJ1-1; D is unclear. Trimming shortened V by 4 bases and J by 0 bases, and 10 bases separated the two germline ends. CDR3 length: 14 residues. Germline V gene data show CDR1 as SGHDT and CDR2 as YYEEEE. This chain's CDR3 is CASSRGQLNTEAFF. The CDR3 nucleotides are TGTGCCAGCAGCCGCGGTCAGCTGAACACTGAAGCTTTCTTT.

The sample holds many counts of this clonotype. The rearrangement links TRBV5-1 to TRBJ2-2, with a weak D call TRBD2 (5 bases). This CDR3 has 17 residues. The germline V gene has CDR1 SGHRS and CDR2 YFSETQ. V was shortened by 2 bases and J by 4 bases, with 18 bases between the two germline ends. The DNA of the CDR3 is TGCGCCAGCAGCTTTAGGCTACTAGATCCCGTCACCGGGGAGCTGTTTTTT. Translation gives CASSFRLLDPVTGELFF.

There are many counts of this clonotype. The gene calls are TRBV20-1 and TRBJ2-7, with TRBD1 matching over 9 bases. The CDR3 is 17 amino acids. The V gene's germline CDR1 is DFQATT and CDR2 SNEGSKA (reference sequence). J was trimmed by 2 bases and V by 2 bases; bases with no gene match: 13. In nucleotides, the CDR3 is TGCAGTGCTAGAAATGGGGACCTCGGGACAGGGACCTACGAGCAGTACTTC. Encoded protein: CSARNGDLGTGTYEQYF.

This clonotype has ten or more counts. This chain joins TRBV27 and TRBJ2-1, with TRBD2 matching 15 bases. V shed 2 bases and J 0 bases; nucleotides not matched to a gene: 8. Germline V gives CDR1 MNHEY, CDR2 SMNVEV (reference sequence). This CDR3 is 20 amino acids long. The chain's CDR3 is CASSLLGLAGGPSSYNEQFF. CDR3 bases: TGTGCCAGCAGTTTACTGGGACTAGCGGGAGGCCCGAGCTCCTACAATGAGCAGTTCTTC.

Many counts were recorded for this clonotype. CDR3 bases: TGCGCCAGCTCCATGACGGCAGGGGCGATGAACACCGGGGAGCTGTTTTTT. Protein product: CASSMTAGAMNTGELFF. This chain links TRBV5-1 with TRBJ2-2, with a possible D match to TRBD1 (6 bases). V was cut by 7 bases and J by 1 base, with 20 bases left in between. This CDR3 has 17 amino acids. Germline CDR1 and CDR2: SGHRS and YFSETQ.

At least ten counts were recorded for this clonotype. The chain recombines TRBV7-9 with TRBJ2-1; D uncertain. The CDR3 covers 15 residues. In germline, CDR1 is SEHNR, CDR2 FQNEAQ (reference sequence). The V and J ends lost 1 base and 7 bases respectively, with 14 bases between them. The CDR3 spells CASSLVSPAMNEQFF. CDR3 coding DNA: TGTGCCAGCAGCTTAGTGTCTCCAGCCATGAATGAGCAGTTCTTC.

This clonotype appeared many times. V usage is TRBV12-3 or TRBV12-4 and J usage is TRBJ2-3; 10 bases agree with TRBD1. The CDR3 is 17 residues long. Trimming cost V 5 bases and J 0 bases; bases outside gene matches: 8. CDR3: CASSIRDRGPSTDTQYF. Written as DNA, the CDR3 is TGTGCCAGCAGTATCCGGGACAGGGGACCGAGCACAGATACGCAGTATTTT.

There are many counts of this clonotype. For the CDR3, the DNA is TGTGCCAGCAGCTTCCCGGGACTAGCGGGAGAAGAGACCCAGTACTTC. Protein product: CASSFPGLAGEETQYF. This chain links TRBV11-2 with TRBJ2-5, with 14 positions matching TRBD2. In germline, CDR1 is SGHAT, CDR2 FQNNGV. The CDR3 sequence is 16 residues long. Trimming removed 3 bases from V and 3 bases from J; junction bases left unmatched: 3.

This clonotype was observed many times. The gene calls are TRBV20-1 and TRBJ2-1; D assignment may be TRBD1 or TRBD2 (5 bases each). Germline V gene lookup returns CDR1 DFQATT and CDR2 SNEGSKA (reference sequence). The CDR3 totals 15 residues. V was cut by 0 bases and J by 12 bases, with 21 bases left in between. The CDR3 spells CSARDARDPGWGQFF. The DNA of the CDR3 is TGCAGTGCTAGAGATGCCCGGGATCCAGGGTGGGGGCAGTTCTTC.

Ten or more counts support this clonotype. The CDR3 is CSARSGLARENIQYF. DNA for the CDR3: TGCAGTGCTAGATCGGGACTAGCGAGGGAAAACATTCAGTACTTC. V gene TRBV20-1 combines with J gene TRBJ2-4; 10 bases are shared with TRBD2. V lost 2 bases to trimming and J lost 5 bases; unmatched junction nucleotides: 6. Germline CDR1 DFQATT, CDR2 SNEGSKA (reference sequence). This CDR3 is 15 amino acids long.

At least ten counts were recorded for this clonotype. This chain connects TRBV10-3 to TRBJ1-5; D not certain. The CDR3 is 14 amino acids. CDR1 and CDR2 (germline): ENHRY, SYGVKD. Trimming left V 10 bases short and J 3 bases short, with 16 bases between. The CDR3: CATQDLGVNQPQHF. CDR3 nucleotides: TGTGCCACCCAGGACCTAGGAGTCAATCAGCCCCAGCATTTT.

Ten or more counts support this clonotype. CDR3 residues: CASSQGQGETGELFF. The CDR3 region has the DNA TGTGCCAGCAGCCAGGGACAGGGGGAGACCGGGGAGCTGTTTTTT. The chain uses TRBV9 and TRBJ2-2; 11 nucleotides line up with TRBD1. CDR3 length: 15 amino acids. Germline lookup yields CDR1 SGDLS and CDR2 YYNGEE. The V and J ends lost 4 bases and 5 bases, in that order; junction bases with no gene match: 4. Full variable domain (missing parts from reference TRBV9 and TRBJ2-2): DSGVTQTPKHLITATGQRVTLRCSPRSGDLSVYWYQQSLDQGLQFLIQYYNGEERAKGNILERFSAQQFPDLHSELNLSSLELGDSALYFCASSQGQGETGELFFGEGSRLTVL.

The gene calls are TRBV28 and TRBJ1-2; D gene uncertain. There are 12 residues in the CDR3. Germline loops: CDR1 MDHEN, CDR2 SYDVKM. V lost 1 base, J lost 4 bases, and 4 bases lay in between. In nucleotides, the CDR3 is TGTGCCAGCAGTTTATTGTCCTATGGCTACACCTTC. Encoded protein: CASSLLSYGYTF.

This clonotype came up many times. V is TRBV7-9 and J is TRBJ1-4; D not certain. Trimming left V 7 bases short and J 0 bases short, with 12 bases between. The CDR3 runs 15 residues. CDR1 is SEHNR and CDR2 is FQNEAQ in the germline V gene (reference sequence). The CDR3 spells CASTPTTATNEKLFF. As DNA, the CDR3 is TGTGCCAGCACCCCTACCACGGCAACTAATGAAAAACTGTTTTTT.

The chain is built from TRBV15 and TRBJ2-7; D is possibly TRBD1 or TRBD2 (5 bases each). V shed 1 base and J shed 2 bases, with 6 bases lying between them. This CDR3 is built from 13 residues. Germline V lookup: CDR1 LNHNV, CDR2 YYDKDF (reference sequence). The CDR3 here is CATSRGGTYEQYF. The CDR3 nucleotides are TGTGCCACCAGCAGAGGGGGGACCTACGAGCAGTACTTC.

This clonotype was seen at least ten times. The chain uses TRBV29-1 and TRBJ2-3; maybe TRBD2 (6 bases). The CDR3 has 12 residues. V dropped 6 bases and J dropped 4 bases, with 11 bases sitting between them. The germline CDR1 and CDR2 sequences are SQVTM and ANQGSEA. The CDR3 DNA reads as TGCAGCGTGAGGAGGGCCTCAGATACGCAGTATTTT. Its protein product is CSVRRASDTQYF.

In this sample, this clonotype turned up many times. J is TRBJ2-5 and V is TRBV15, with D maybe TRBD2 (5 bases). CDR1 and CDR2 from the germline V gene are LNHNV and YYDKDF (reference sequence). The CDR3 totals 16 residues. V dropped 0 bases and J dropped 4 bases, with 15 bases sitting between them. The CDR3 reads CATSRDSGMVGETQYF. The DNA of the CDR3 is TGTGCCACCAGCAGAGATTCGGGAATGGTCGGAGAGACCCAGTACTTC.

There are many counts of this clonotype. The V gene is TRBV4-1, the J gene TRBJ2-1; 12 bases fit TRBD2. CDR1 is MGHRA and CDR2 is YSYEKL in the germline V gene. Trimming removed 1 base from V and 7 bases from J; junction bases left unmatched: 5. CDR3 length: 16 amino acids. As DNA, the CDR3 is TGCGCCAGCAGCCAAGCCGGACTAGCGGGATTGAATGAGCAGTTCTTC. It specifies CASSQAGLAGLNEQFF.

This clonotype was detected ten times or more. This chain connects TRBV7-3 to TRBJ2-3, with D perhaps TRBD2 (6 bases). V lost 4 bases to trimming and J lost 9 bases, with 14 bases between them. This CDR3 is built from 13 residues. The V gene's germline CDR1 is SGHTA and CDR2 FQGTGA. As DNA, the CDR3 is TGTGCCAGCAGCTCACCCGGGGGTTCGACGCAGTATTTT. The encoded protein is CASSSPGGSTQYF.

This clonotype was detected many times. The V gene is TRBV29-1, the J gene TRBJ2-3; no clear D gene. The CDR3 runs 10 residues. Per the germline V gene, CDR1 is SQVTM and CDR2 is ANQGSEA. This CDR3 is CTALGITQYF. The DNA of the CDR3 is TGCACGGCGTTGGGTATTACGCAGTATTTT.

At least ten counts were recorded for this clonotype. The rearrangement links TRBV27 to TRBJ1-3; weak D call: TRBD1 (5 bases). CDR3 length equals 14 residues. Per the germline V gene, CDR1 is MNHEY and CDR2 is SMNVEV (reference sequence). Trimming left V 4 bases short and J 4 bases short, with 11 bases between. The CDR3 region is CASSSGVSGNTIYF. In DNA, the CDR3 is TGTGCCAGCAGTTCGGGGGTATCGGGAAACACCATATATTTT.

This clonotype was observed at least ten times. This sequence joins TRBV5-1 and TRBJ2-1, with 8 positions matching TRBD1. From germline, CDR1 is SGHRS and CDR2 YFSETQ. V shed 1 base, J shed 6 bases, and the junction held 6 bases outside the gene matches. The CDR3 spans 15 residues. The DNA of the CDR3 is TGCGCCAGCAGCTTGACAGGGGGACACGGCAATGAGCAGTTCTTC. It is translated as CASSLTGGHGNEQFF.

This clonotype has at least ten counts. The rearrangement joins TRBV9 to TRBJ1-1; no reliable D call. Germline-derived CDR1 and CDR2 are SGDLS and YYNGEE. The ends were cut back, 0 bases at V and 0 bases at J, with 9 bases in the middle. The CDR3 covers 15 residues. The CDR3 sequence: CASSVASAMNTEAFF. The CDR3 nucleotides are TGTGCCAGCAGCGTAGCCAGCGCCATGAACACTGAAGCTTTCTTT.

This clonotype was seen repeatedly, ten times or more. The CDR3, as DNA: TGCAGCGTAGCTGGGGCCAATCAGCCCCAGCATTTT. Protein product: CSVAGANQPQHF. The rearrangement links TRBV29-1 to TRBJ1-5; D is possibly TRBD1 (5 bases). The CDR3 runs to 12 residues. Per the germline V gene, CDR1 is SQVTM and CDR2 is ANQGSEA. V lost 6 bases and J lost 3, with 9 bases in between.